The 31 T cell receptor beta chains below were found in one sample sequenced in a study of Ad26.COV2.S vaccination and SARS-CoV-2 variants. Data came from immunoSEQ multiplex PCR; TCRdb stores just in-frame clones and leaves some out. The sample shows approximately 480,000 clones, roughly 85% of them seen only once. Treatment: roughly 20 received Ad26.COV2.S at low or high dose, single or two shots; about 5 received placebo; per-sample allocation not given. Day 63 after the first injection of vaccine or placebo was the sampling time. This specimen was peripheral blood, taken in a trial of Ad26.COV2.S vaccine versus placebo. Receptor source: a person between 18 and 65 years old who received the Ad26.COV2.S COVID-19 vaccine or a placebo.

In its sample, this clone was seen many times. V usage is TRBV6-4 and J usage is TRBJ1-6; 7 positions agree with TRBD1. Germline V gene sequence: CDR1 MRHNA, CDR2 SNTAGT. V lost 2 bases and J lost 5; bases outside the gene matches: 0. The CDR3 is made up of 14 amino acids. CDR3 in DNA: TGTGCCAGCAGTGACGACAGGGATAATTCACCCCTCCACTTT. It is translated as CASSDDRDNSPLHF.

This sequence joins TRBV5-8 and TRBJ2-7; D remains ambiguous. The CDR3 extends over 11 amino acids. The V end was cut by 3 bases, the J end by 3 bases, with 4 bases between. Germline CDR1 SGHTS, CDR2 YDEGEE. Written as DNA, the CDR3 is TGTGCCAGCAGCTCTGTCTACGAGCAGTACTTC. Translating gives CASSSVYEQYF.

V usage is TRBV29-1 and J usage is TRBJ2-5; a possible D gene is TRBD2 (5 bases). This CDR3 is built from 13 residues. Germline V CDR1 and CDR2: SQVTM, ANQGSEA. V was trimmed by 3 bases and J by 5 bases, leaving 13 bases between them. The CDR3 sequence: CSVDYVRGETQYF. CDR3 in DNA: TGCAGCGTTGACTACGTGAGAGGGGAGACCCAGTACTTC.

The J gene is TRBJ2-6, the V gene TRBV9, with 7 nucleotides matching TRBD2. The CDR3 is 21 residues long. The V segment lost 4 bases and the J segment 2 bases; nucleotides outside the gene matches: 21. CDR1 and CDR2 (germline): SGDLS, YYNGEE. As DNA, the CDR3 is TGTGCCAGCAGCATCACGAGCGAAACCCATGGGAGGGGAGCTGGGGCCAACGTCCTGACTTTC. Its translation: CASSITSETHGRGAGANVLTF.

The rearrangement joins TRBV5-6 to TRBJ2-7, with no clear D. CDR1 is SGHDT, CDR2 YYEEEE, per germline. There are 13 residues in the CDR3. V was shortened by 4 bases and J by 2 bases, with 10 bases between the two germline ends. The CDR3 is CASSARRPYEQYF. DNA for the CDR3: TGTGCCAGCAGCGCAAGACGACCCTACGAGCAGTACTTC.

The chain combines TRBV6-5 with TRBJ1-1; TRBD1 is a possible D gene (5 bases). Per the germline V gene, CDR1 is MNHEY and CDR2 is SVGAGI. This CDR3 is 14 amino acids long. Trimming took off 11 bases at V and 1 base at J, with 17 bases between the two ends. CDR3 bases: TGTGCCGCACAGCTAGGCAGGGCGAACACTGAAGCTTTCTTT. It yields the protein CAAQLGRANTEAFF.

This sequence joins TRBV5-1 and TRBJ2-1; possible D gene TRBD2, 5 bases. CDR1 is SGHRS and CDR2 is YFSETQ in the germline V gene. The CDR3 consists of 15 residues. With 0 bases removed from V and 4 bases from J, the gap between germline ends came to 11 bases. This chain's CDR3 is CASSLGAGIYNEQFF. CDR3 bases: TGCGCCAGCAGCTTGGGGGCGGGCATATACAATGAGCAGTTCTTC.

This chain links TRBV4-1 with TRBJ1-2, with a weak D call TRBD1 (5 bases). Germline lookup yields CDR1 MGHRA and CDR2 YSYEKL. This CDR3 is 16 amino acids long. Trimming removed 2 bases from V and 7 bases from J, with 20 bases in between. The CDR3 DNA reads TGCGCCAGCAGCCAAAGGCAGGGTGTGGTTGTTCCTGGCTACACCTTC. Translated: CASSQRQGVVVPGYTF.

The CDR3 region is CASSPTGRGQGKETQYF. The CDR3, as DNA: TGTGCCAGCAGCCCCACTGGGCGGGGACAAGGAAAAGAGACCCAGTACTTC. V is TRBV21-1 and J is TRBJ2-5. TRBV21-1 is listed as a pseudogene. The CDR3 has 17 amino acids.

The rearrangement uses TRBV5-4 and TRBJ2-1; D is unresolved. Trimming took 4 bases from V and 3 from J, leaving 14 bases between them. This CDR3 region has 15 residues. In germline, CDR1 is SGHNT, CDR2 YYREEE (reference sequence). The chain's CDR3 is CASSRRTVGYNEQFF. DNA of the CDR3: TGTGCCAGCAGCCGCCGGACCGTTGGCTACAATGAGCAGTTCTTC.

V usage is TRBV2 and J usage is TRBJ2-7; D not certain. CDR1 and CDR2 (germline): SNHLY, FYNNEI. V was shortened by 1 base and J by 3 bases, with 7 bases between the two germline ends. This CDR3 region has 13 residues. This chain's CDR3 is CASSEEVLYEQYF. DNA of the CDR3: TGTGCCAGCAGTGAAGAGGTTCTCTACGAGCAGTACTTC.

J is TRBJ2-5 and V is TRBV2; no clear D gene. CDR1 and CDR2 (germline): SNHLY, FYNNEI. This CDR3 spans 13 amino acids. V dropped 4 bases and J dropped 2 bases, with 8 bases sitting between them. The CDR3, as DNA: TGTGCCAGCAGTGGATCAGTTCAAGAGACCCAGTACTTC. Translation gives CASSGSVQETQYF.

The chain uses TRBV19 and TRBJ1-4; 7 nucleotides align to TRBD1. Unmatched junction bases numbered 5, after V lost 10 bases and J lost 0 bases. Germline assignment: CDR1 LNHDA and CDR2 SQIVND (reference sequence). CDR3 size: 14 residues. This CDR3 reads CATSTGTTNEKLFF. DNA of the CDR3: TGTGCCACATCGACAGGGACAACTAATGAAAAACTGTTTTTT.

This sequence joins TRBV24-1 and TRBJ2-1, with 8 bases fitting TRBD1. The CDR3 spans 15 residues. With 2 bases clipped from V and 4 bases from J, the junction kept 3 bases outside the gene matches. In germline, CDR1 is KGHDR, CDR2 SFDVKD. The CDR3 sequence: CATSDSTGGYNEQFF. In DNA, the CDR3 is TGTGCCACCAGTGATTCCACAGGGGGGTACAATGAGCAGTTCTTC.

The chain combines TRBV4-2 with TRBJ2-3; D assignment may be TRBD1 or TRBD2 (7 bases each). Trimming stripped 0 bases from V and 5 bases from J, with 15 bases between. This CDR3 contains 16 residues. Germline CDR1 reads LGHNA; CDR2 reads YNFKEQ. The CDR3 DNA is TGTGCCAGCAGCCAAGATGCGGGGGCAGGGGGAGATACGCAGTATTTT. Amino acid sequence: CASSQDAGAGGDTQYF.

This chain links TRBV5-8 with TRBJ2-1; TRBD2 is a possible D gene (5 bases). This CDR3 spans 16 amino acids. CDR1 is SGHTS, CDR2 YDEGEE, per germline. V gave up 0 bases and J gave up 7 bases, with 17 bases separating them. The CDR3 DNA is TGTGCCAGCAGCTTGGAGGTCGGGCTGAGGGTGAATGAGCAGTTCTTC. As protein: CASSLEVGLRVNEQFF.

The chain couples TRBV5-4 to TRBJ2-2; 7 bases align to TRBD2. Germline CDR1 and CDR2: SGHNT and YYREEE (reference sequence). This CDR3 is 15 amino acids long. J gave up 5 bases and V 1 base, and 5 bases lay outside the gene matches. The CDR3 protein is CASSLTAGVTGELFF. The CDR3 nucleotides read TGTGCCAGCAGCTTGACGGCGGGAGTGACCGGGGAGCTGTTTTTT.

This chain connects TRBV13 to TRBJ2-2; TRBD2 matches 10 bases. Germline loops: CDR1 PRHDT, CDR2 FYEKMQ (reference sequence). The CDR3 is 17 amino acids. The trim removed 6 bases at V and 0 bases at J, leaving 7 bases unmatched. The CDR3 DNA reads TGTGCCAGCAGAAGACTAGCGGGCGGAACGAACACCGGGGAGCTGTTTTTT. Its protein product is CASRRLAGGTNTGELFF.

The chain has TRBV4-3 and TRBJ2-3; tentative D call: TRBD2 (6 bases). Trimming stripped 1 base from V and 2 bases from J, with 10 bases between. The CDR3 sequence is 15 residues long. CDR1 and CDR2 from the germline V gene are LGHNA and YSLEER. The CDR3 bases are TGCGCCAGCAGCCAAGCCAGCGGGCCCACAGATACGCAGTATTTT. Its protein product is CASSQASGPTDTQYF.

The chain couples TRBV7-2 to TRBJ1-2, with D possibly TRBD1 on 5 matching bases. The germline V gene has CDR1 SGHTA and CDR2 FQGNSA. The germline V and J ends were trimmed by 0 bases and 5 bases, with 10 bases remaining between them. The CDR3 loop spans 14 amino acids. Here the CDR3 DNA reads TGTGCCAGCAGCTTAGCGACAGTGCTTTATGGCTACACCTTC. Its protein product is CASSLATVLYGYTF.

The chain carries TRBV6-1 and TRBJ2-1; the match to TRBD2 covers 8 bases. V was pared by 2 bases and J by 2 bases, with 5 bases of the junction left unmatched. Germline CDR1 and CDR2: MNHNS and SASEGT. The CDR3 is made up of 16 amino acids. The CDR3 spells CASSELPAGAYNEQFF. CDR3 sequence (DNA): TGTGCCAGCAGTGAATTGCCAGCGGGAGCCTACAATGAGCAGTTCTTC.

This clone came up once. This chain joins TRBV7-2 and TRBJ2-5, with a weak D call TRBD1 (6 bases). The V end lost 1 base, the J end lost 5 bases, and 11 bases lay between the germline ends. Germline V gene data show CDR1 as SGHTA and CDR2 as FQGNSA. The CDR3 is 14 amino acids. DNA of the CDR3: TGTGCCAGCAGCTTAGACAGGGCGGTGGAGACCCAGTACTTC. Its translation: CASSLDRAVETQYF.

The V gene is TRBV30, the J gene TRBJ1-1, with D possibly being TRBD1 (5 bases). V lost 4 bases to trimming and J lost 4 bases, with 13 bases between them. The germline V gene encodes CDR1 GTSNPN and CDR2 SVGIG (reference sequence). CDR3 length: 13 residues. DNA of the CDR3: TGTGCCTGGACCCCCCGGGGGGGCACTGAAGCTTTCTTT. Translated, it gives CAWTPRGGTEAFF.

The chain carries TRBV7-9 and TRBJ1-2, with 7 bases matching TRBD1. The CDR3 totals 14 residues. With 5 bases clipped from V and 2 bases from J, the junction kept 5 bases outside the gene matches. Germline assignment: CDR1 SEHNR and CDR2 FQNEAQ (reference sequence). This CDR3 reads CASSLSGQNYGYTF. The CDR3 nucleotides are TGTGCCAGCAGCCTCTCGGGACAGAACTATGGCTACACCTTC.

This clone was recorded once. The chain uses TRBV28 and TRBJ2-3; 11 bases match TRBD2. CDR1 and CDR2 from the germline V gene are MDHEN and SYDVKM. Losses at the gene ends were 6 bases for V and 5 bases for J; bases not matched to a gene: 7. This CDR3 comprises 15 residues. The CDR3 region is CASRRLAGGVDTQYF. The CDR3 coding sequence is TGTGCCAGCAGACGCCTAGCGGGAGGAGTAGATACGCAGTATTTT.

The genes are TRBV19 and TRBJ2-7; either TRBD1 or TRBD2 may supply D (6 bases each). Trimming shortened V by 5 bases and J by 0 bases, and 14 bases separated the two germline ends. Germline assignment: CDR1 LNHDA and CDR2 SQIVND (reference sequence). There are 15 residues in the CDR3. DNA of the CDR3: TGTGCCAGTAGTCGGACGGGGGCCTACTCCTACGAGCAGTACTTC. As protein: CASSRTGAYSYEQYF.

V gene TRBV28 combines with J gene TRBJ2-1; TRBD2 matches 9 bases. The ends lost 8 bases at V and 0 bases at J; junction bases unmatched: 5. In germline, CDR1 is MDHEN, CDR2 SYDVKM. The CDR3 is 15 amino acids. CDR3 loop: CASGSGSFSYNEQFF. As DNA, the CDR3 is TGTGCCAGCGGTAGCGGGAGCTTCTCCTACAATGAGCAGTTCTTC.

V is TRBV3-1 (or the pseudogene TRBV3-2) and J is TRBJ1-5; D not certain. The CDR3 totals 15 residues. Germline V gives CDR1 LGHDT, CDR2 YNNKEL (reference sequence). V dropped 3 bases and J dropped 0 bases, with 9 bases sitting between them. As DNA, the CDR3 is TGTGCCAGCAGCCAGCAGTTGAATAGCAATCAGCCCCAGCATTTT. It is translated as CASSQQLNSNQPQHF.

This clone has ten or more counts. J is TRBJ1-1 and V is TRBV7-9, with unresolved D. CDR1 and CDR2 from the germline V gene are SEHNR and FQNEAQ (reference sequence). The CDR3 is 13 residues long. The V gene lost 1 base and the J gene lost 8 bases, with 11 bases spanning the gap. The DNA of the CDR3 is TGTGCCAGCAGCTTAGGGCAGGTAGCGGAAGCTTTCTTT. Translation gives CASSLGQVAEAFF.

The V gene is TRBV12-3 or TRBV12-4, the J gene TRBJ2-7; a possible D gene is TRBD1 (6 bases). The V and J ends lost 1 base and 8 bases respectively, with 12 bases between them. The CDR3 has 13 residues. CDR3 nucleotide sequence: TGTGCCAGCAGTTTAGTCCAGGGGAACCAGCAGTACTTC. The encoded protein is CASSLVQGNQQYF.

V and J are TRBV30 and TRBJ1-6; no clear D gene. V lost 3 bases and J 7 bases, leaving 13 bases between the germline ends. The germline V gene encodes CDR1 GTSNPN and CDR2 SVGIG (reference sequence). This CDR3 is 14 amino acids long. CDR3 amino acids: CAWRGWDTNSPLHF. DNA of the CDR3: TGTGCCTGGAGGGGGTGGGATACCAATTCACCCCTCCACTTT. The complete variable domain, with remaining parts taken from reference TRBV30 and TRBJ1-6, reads SQTIHQWPATLVQPVGSPLSLECTVEGTSNPNLYWYRQAAGRGLQLLFYSVGIGQISSEVPQNLSASRPQDRQFILSSKKLLLSDSGFYLCAWRGWDTNSPLHFGNGTRLTVT.